This T cell receptor beta chain is drawn from a study of blood T cell repertoires in COVID-19. For the study at large: From the United States, Italy and Spain came samples of acute and convalescent COVID-19.

In the authors' workflow: Estimation of nucleated cell counts relied on the amplification of reference gene primers. Using immunoSEQ multiplex PCR, the repertoire was profiled, and TCRdb retains in-frame clones only, with some absent. The V and J calls and the clone size are those of that table, but D and trimming were determined from the DNA. Among 200,000 to 250,000 clones listed, roughly four fifths were seen once. The CDR3 covers 13 residues. The chain links TRBV21-1 to TRBJ2-5; no check of the table's D call, TRBD2, against the DNA was made. TRBV21-1 has pseudogene status. This sequence was found in a woman in her 30s who had recovered from COVID-19. Sequenced material: peripheral blood. CDR3 bases: TGTGCCAGCATTCTGGCAACCGGGGAGACCCAGTACTTC. Its protein is CASILATGETQYF.